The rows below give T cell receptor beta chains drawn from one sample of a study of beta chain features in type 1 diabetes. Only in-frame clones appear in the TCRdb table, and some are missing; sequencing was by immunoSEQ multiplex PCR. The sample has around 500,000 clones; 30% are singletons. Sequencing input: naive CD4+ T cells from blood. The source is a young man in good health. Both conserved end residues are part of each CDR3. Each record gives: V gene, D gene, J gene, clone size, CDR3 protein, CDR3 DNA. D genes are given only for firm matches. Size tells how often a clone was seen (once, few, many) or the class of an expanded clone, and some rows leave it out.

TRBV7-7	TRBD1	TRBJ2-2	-	CASSSPGQEAELFF	TGTGCTAGCAGCTCCCCGGGACAGGAGGCCGAGCTGTTTTTT
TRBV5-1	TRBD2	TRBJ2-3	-	CASSAGLAGVTYDTQYF	TGCGCCAGCAGCGCGGGACTAGCGGGAGTGACGTACGATACGCAGTATTTT
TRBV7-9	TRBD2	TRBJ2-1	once	CASSRGLAGGPSSYNEQFF	TGTGCCAGCAGCCGTGGACTAGCGGGAGGGCCGAGCTCCTACAATGAGCAGTTCTTC
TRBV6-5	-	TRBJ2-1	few	CASSYDSYNEQFF	TGTGCCAGCAGTTACGACAGCTACAATGAGCAGTTCTTC
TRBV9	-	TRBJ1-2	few	CASTLAGNNYGYTF	TGTGCCAGCACCCTAGCAGGGAATAACTATGGCTACACCTTC
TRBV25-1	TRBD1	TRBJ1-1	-	CASSEFTGALNTEAFF	TGTGCCAGCAGTGAATTTACAGGGGCCTTGAACACTGAAGCTTTCTTT
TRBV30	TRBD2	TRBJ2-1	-	CAWSVPKGGYNEQFF	TGTGCCTGGAGTGTACCCAAGGGAGGGTACAATGAGCAGTTCTTC
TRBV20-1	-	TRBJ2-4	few	CSARGLGACYF	TGCAGTGCTCGGGGTCTCGGGGCGTGCTACTTC
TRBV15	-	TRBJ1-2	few	CATSRAPEGAYGYTF	TGTGCCACCAGCAGAGCCCCCGAAGGGGCGTATGGCTACACCTTC
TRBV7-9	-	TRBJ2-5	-	CASSPVVETQYF	TGTGCCAGCAGCCCCGTGGTAGAGACCCAGTACTTC
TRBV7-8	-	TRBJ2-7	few	CASSLANRGEGEQYF	TGTGCCAGCAGCTTAGCGAATCGAGGAGAGGGTGAGCAGTACTTC
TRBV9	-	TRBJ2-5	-	CASSAFGKETQYF	TGTGCCAGCAGCGCTTTCGGAAAAGAGACCCAGTACTTC
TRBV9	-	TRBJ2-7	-	CASSVDPRGPYEQYF	TGTGCCAGCAGCGTCGACCCTAGGGGACCCTACGAGCAGTACTTC
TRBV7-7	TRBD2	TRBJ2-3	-	CASSPGLAGDTQYF	TGTGCCAGCAGCCCGGGACTAGCGGGAGATACGCAGTATTTT
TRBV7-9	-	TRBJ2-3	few	CASSLEGGADTQYF	TGTGCCAGCAGCTTAGAAGGAGGTGCAGATACGCAGTATTTT
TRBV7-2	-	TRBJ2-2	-	CASSLGDAGELFF	TGTGCCAGCAGCCTAGGGGACGCCGGGGAGCTGTTTTTT
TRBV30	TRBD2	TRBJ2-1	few	CAFGKGRTSGRAGNEQFF	TGTGCCTTCGGGAAGGGCCGGACTAGCGGGAGGGCCGGCAATGAGCAGTTCTTC
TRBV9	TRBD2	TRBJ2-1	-	CASRGGSTHNEQFF	TGTGCCAGCCGGGGCGGGAGTACACACAATGAGCAGTTCTTC
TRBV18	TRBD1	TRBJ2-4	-	CASSRGDSSNRAKNIQYF	TGTGCCAGCTCACGTGGGGACAGCTCTAATCGGGCCAAAAACATTCAGTACTTC
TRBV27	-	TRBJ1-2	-	CASSAQRQVAGYTF	TGTGCCAGCAGTGCGCAGAGACAAGTGGCTGGCTACACCTTC
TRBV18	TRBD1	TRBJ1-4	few	CASSPSGGRTNEKLFF	TGTGCCAGCTCACCGTCAGGGGGAAGAACTAATGAAAAACTGTTTTTT
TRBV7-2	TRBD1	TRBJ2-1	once	CASSPGTGQYEQFF	TGTGCCAGCAGCCCCGGGACAGGGCAATATGAGCAGTTCTTC
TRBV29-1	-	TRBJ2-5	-	CSVSPPQALQETQYF	TGCAGCGTTTCCCCCCCACAGGCGCTACAAGAGACCCAGTACTTC
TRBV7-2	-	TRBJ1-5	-	CASSLATAAWPQHF	TGTGCCAGCAGCTTAGCGACGGCTGCGTGGCCCCAGCATTTT
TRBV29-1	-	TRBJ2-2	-	CSVQSFLGTGELFF	TGCAGCGTTCAGTCCTTTTTGGGTACCGGGGAGCTGTTTTTT
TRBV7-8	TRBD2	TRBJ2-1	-	CASSSSAGVSYNEQFF	TGTGCCAGCAGCTCCTCAGCGGGAGTCTCCTACAATGAGCAGTTCTTC
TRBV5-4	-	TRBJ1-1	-	CASTFAVQANTEAFF	TGTGCCAGCACCTTCGCGGTACAGGCGAACACTGAAGCTTTCTTT
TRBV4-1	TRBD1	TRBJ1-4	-	CASSQTGGWEKLFF	TGCGCCAGCAGCCAAACAGGGGGCTGGGAAAAACTGTTTTTT
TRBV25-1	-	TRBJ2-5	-	CASSDSLPRTQYF	TGTGCCAGCAGTGACTCCCTACCCCGGACCCAGTACTTC
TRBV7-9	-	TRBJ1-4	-	CASSLDGLNEKLFF	TGTGCCAGCAGCCTGGACGGATTAAATGAAAAACTGTTTTTT
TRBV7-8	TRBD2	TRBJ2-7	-	CASSLERGGYEQYF	TGTGCCAGCAGCTTAGAGCGGGGTGGCTACGAGCAGTACTTC
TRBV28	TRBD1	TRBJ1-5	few	CASSSHPGQSNQPQHF	TGTGCCAGCAGTTCACACCCGGGACAGAGCAATCAGCCCCAGCATTTT